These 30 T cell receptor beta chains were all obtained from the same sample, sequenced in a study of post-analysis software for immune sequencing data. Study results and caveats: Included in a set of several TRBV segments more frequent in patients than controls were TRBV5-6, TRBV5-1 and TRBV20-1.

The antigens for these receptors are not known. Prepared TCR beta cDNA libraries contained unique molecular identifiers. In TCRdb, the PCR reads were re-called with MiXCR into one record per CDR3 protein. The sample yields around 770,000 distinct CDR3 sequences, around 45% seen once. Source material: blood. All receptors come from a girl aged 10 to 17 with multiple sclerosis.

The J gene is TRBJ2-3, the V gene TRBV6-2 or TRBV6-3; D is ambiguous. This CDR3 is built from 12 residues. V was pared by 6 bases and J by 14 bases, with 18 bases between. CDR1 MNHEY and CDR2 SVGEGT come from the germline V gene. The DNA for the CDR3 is TGTGCCAGCAGCCCCCAAGGGTACGCAGTGTATTTT. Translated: CASSPQGYAVYF.

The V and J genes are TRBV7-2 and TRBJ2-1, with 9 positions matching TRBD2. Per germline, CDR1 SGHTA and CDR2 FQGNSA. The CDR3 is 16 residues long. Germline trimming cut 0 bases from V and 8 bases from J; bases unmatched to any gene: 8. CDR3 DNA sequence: TGTGCCAGCAGCTTAGCGGCGGGGGGGATCCCCGATGAGCAGTTCTTC. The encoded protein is CASSLAAGGIPDEQFF.

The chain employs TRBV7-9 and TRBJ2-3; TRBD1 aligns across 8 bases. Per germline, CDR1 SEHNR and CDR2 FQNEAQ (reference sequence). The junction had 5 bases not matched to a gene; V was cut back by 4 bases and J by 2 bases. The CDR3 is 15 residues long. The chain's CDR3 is CASSYSDRVTDTQYF. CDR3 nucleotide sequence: TGTGCCAGCAGCTACTCGGACAGGGTCACAGATACGCAGTATTTT.

The CDR3 nucleotides read TGTGCCAGCAGTCTCCGACGGACCGTCTACGAGCAGTACTTC. It translates to CASSLRRTVYEQYF. The chain carries TRBV27 and TRBJ2-4; D remains ambiguous. The DNA end favors TRBJ2-7, so the J call may be wrong. Germline loops: CDR1 MNHEY, CDR2 SMNVEV (reference sequence). The CDR3 has 14 amino acids.

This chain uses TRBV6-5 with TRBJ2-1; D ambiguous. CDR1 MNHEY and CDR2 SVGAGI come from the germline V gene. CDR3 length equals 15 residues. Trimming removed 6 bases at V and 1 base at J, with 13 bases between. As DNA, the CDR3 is TGTGCCAGCAGCCCCTTCCGGGCTTCCTACAATGAGCAGTTCTTC. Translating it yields CASSPFRASYNEQFF.

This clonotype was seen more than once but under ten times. The CDR3 reads CASSLTSGKYEQYF. The CDR3 region has the DNA TGTGCCAGCAGTTTGACTAGCGGCAAATACGAGCAGTACTTC. The chain carries TRBV7-6 and TRBJ2-7, with 9 bases identical to TRBD2. CDR1 and CDR2 from the germline V gene are SGHVS and FNYEAQ. The CDR3 has 14 residues. Germline trimming cut 6 bases from V and 4 bases from J; bases unmatched to any gene: 7.

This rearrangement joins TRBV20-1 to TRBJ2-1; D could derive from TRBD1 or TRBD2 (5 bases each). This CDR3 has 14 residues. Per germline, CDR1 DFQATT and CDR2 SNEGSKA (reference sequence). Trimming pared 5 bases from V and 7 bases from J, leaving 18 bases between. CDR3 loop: CSAPWDRGRNEQFF. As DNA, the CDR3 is TGCAGTGCTCCGTGGGACCGGGGTAGGAATGAGCAGTTCTTC.

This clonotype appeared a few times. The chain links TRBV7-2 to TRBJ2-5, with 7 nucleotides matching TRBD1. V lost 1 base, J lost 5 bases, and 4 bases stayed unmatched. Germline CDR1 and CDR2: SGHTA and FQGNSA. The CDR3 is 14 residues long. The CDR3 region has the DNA TGTGCCAGCAGCTTAGTGGTCAGGGGGGAGACCCAGTACTTC. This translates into CASSLVVRGETQYF.

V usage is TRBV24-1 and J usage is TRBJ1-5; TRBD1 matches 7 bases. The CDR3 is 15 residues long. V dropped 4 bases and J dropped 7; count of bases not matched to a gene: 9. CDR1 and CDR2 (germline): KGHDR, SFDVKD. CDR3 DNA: TGTGCCACCAGTGACCCGACAGGGCTTGGGCAGCCCCAGCATTTT. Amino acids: CATSDPTGLGQPQHF.

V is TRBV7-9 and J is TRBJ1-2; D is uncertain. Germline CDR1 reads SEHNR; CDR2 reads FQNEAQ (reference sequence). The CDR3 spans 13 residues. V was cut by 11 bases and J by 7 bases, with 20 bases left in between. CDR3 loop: CASIGDRASGYTF. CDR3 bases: TGTGCCTCCATCGGGGATAGAGCTAGTGGCTACACCTTC.

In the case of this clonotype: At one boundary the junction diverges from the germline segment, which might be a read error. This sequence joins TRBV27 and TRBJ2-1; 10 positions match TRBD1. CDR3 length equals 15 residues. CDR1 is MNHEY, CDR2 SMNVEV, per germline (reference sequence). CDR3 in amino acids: CASSPRDRGYNERFF. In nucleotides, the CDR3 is TGTGCCAGCAGTCCCCGGGACAGGGGTTACAATGAGCGGTTCTTC.

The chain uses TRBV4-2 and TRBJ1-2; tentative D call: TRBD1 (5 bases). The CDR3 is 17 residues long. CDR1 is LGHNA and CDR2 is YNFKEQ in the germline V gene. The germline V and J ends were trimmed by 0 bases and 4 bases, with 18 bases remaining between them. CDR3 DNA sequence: TGTGCCAGCAGCCAAGATGTCTCCACCGGGACCATCTATGGCTACACCTTC. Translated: CASSQDVSTGTIYGYTF.

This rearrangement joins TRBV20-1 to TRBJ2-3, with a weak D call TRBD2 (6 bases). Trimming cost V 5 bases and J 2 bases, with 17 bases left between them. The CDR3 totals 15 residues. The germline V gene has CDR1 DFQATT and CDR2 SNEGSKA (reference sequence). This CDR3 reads CSAGGTQAHTDTQYF. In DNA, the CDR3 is TGCAGTGCTGGAGGGACCCAGGCTCACACAGATACGCAGTATTTT.

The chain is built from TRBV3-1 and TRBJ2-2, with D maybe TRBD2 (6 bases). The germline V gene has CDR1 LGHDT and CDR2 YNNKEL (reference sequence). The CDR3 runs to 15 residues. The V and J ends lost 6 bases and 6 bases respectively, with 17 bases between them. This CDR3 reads CASRPRLGGAGELFF. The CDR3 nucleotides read TGTGCCAGCAGGCCCAGACTAGGAGGGGCCGGGGAGCTGTTTTTT.

This CDR3 is CASSLNGPEQYF. The CDR3 DNA reads as TGTGCCAGCAGCTTAAACGGACCAGAGCAGTACTTC. The V and J genes are TRBV7-6 and TRBJ2-7, with D hard to call. In germline, CDR1 is SGHVS, CDR2 FNYEAQ. The germline V and J ends were trimmed by 2 bases and 7 bases, with 9 bases remaining between them. The CDR3 has 12 amino acids.

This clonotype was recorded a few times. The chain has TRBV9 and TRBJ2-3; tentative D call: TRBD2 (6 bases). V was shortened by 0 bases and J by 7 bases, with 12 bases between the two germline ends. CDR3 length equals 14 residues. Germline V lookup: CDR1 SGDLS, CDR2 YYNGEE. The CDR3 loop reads CASSVGGGSYTQYF. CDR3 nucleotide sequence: TGTGCCAGCAGCGTAGGAGGAGGGTCGTATACGCAGTATTTT.

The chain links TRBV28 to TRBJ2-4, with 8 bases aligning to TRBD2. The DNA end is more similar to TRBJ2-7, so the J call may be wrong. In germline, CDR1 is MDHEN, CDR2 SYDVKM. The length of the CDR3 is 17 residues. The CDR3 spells CASSSTEGLAGDYEQYF. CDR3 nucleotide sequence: TGTGCCAGCAGCTCCACCGAGGGGCTAGCGGGCGACTACGAGCAGTACTTC.

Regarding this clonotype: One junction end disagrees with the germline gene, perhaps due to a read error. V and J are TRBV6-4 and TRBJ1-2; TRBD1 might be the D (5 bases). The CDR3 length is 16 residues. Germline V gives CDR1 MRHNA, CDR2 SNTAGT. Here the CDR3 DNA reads TGTGCCGGCAGTGACACCTTACAGGCTCCGTGCTATGGCTACACCTTC. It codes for CAGSDTLQAPCYGYTF.

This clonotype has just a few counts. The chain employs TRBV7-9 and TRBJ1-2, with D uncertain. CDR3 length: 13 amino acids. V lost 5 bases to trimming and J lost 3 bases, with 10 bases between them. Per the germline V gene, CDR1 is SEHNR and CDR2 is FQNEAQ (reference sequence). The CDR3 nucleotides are TGTGCCAGCAGCGGGCTCGGAGACTATGGCTACACCTTC. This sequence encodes CASSGLGDYGYTF.

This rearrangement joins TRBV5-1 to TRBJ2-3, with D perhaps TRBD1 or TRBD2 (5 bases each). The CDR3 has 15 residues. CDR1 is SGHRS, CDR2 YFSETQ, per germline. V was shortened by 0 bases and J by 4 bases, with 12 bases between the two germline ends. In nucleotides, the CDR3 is TGCGCCAGCAGCTTGGGGGGCGGGTTCCCAGATACGCAGTATTTT. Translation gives CASSLGGGFPDTQYF.

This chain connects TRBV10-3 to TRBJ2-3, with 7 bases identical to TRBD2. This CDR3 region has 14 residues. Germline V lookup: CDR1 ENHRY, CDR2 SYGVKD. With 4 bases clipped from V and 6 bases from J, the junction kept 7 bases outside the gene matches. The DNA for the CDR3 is TGTGCCATCAGTGCAGGACTAGTTGCGGATACGCAGTATTTT. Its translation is CAISAGLVADTQYF.

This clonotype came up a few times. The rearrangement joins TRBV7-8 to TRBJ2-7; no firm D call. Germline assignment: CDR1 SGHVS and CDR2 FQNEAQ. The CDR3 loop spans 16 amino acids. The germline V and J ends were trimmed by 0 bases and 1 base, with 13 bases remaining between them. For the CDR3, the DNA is TGTGCCAGCAGCTTAGCGCCGGACCACATTTCCTACGAGCAGTACTTC. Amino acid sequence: CASSLAPDHISYEQYF.

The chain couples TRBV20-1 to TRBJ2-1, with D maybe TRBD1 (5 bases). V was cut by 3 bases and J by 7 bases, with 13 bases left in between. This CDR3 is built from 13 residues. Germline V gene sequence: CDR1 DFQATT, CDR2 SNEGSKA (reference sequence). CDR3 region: CSASRALGNEQFF. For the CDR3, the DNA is TGCAGTGCTAGCAGGGCCCTCGGAAATGAGCAGTTCTTC.

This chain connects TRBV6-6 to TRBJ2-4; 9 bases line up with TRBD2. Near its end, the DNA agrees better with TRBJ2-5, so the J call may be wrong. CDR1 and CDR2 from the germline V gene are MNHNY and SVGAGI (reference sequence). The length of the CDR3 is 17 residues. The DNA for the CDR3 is TGTGCCAGCAGTTACTTTGGAACTAGCGGGTTCCAAGAGACCCAGTACTTC. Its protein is CASSYFGTSGFQETQYF.

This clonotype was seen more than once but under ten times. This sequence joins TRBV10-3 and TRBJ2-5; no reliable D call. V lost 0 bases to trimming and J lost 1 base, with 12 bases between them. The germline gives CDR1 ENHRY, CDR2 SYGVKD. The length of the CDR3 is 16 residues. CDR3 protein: CAISESSLQFQETQYF. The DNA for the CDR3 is TGTGCCATCAGTGAGTCGTCGCTTCAGTTCCAAGAGACCCAGTACTTC.

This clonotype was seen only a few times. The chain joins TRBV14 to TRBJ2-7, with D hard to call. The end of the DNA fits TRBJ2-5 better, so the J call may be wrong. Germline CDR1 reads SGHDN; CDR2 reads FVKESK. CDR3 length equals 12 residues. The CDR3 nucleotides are TGTGCCAGCAGCTACGCAATGGAGACCCAGTACTTC. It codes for CASSYAMETQYF.

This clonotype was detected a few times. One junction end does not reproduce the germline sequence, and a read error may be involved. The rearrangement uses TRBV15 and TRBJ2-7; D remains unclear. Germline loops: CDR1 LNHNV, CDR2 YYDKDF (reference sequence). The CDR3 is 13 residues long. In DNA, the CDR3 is TGTGCCACCAGCGGAGAGACCCGGGTCGAGCAGTACTTC. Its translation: CATSGETRVEQYF.

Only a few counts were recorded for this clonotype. As DNA, the CDR3 is TGTGCCACCAGACCGGGACAGTATAATCAAGAGACCCAGTACTTC. It yields the protein CATRPGQYNQETQYF. The chain is built from TRBV24-1 and TRBJ2-7; the match to TRBD1 covers 7 bases. Judging by the DNA end, TRBJ2-5 fits better; the J call may be wrong. The CDR3 extends over 15 amino acids. CDR1 and CDR2 (germline): KGHDR, SFDVKD.

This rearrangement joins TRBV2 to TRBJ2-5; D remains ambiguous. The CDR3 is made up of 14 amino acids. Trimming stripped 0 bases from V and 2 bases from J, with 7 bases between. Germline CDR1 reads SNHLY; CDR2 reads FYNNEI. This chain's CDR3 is CASSEASGQETQYF. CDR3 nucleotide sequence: TGTGCCAGCAGTGAAGCATCGGGTCAAGAGACCCAGTACTTC.

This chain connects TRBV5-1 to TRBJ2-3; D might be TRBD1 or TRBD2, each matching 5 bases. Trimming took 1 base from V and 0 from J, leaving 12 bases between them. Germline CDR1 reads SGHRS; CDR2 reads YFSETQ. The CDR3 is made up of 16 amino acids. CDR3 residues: CASSLLGEISTDTQYF. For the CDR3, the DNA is TGCGCCAGCAGCTTGTTGGGGGAAATTAGCACAGATACGCAGTATTTT.